The entry below describes one T cell receptor beta chain. Its cognate antigen is unknown. These data belong to a study of tumor and adjacent non-tumor tissue in lung cancer. Study-wide context: There were some 12 adenocarcinoma, a couple of squamous cell carcinoma and 1 small cell lung cancer cases.

The template was RNA from unsorted bulk tissue. In germline, CDR1 is SGHRS, CDR2 YFSETQ. The trim removed 9 bases at V and 8 bases at J, leaving 16 bases unmatched. The CDR3 extends over 15 amino acids. Study conclusions and caveats: Shorter survival was associated with higher TCR diversity in tumors. Tumor repertoires had a smaller top 100 clone share than normal lung.

The library came from three nested PCR rounds adapted from ARM-PCR protocols. Each CDR3 protein is one row after TCRdb ran MiXCR on the multiplex PCR reads. This repertoire shows 91,000 or so distinct CDR3 sequences, 67% found once; its top ten account for around 16%. The chain carries TRBV5-1 and TRBJ2-1; 8 bases map to TRBD1. This TCR came from a man aged 60 to 69 with non-small cell lung cancer. Sequenced: lung tumor tissue. The CDR3 DNA reads TGCGCCACAGGGGCAGGGGGCCCTCCTACGGATGAGCAGTTCTTC. It specifies CATGAGGPPTDEQFF. The complete variable domain, with remaining parts taken from reference TRBV5-1 and TRBJ2-1, reads KAGVTQTPRYLIKTRGQQVTLSCSPISGHRSVSWYQQTPGQGLQFLFEYFSETQRNKGNFPGRFSGRQFSNSRSEMNVSTLELGDSALYLCATGAGGPPTDEQFFGPGTRLTVL.